This T cell receptor beta chain was documented in a study of blood T cell repertoires in COVID-19. As for the study in general: Some COVID-19 samples were acute and others convalescent; all came from the United States, Italy and Spain. In each case, the material was cDNA or gDNA derived from T cells, B-cell-depleted T cells, or PBMCs.

As originally analysed: Reference gene primer amplification yielded estimated nucleated cell counts. Only in-frame clones appear in the TCRdb table, and some are missing; sequencing was by immunoSEQ multiplex PCR. V and J calls and clone size are as listed in that table; D and trimming were resolved from the DNA. Here the sample spans about 300,000 clones, about four fifths being singletons. The germline V and J ends were trimmed by 8 bases and 2 bases, with 9 bases remaining between them. CDR1 is SGHTA, CDR2 FQGNSA, per germline. The CDR3 has 12 residues. This TCR was recovered from a woman aged 45-65 years with acute or convalescent COVID-19. J is TRBJ2-5 and V is TRBV7-2; possibly TRBD2 for D (5 bases). The sequenced material came from peripheral blood. The CDR3 region has the DNA TGTGCCAGCTCCCGGGAACAAGAGACCCAGTACTTC. This sequence encodes CASSREQETQYF.